Listed here are 6 T cell receptor beta chains from one sample, sequenced in a study of control samples from healthy donors and cancer patients. Here immunoSEQ multiplex PCR was the method, and the copy in TCRdb shows in-frame clones only, minus some. The sample yields 100,000 to 150,000 clones, around 87% seen once. Sequenced material: blood. These receptors originate from a man in his sixties in good health.

The CDR3: CASKGVQEGGSYEQYF. DNA for the CDR3: TGTGCCAGCAAGGGGGTACAGGAGGGGGGCTCCTACGAGCAGTACTTC. The V call is TRBV28, the J call TRBJ2-7; either TRBD1 or TRBD2 may fit D (6 bases each). CDR1 is MDHEN, CDR2 SYDVKM, per germline. V was shortened by 7 bases and J by 0 bases, with 19 bases between the two germline ends. There are 16 residues in the CDR3. The complete variable domain, with remaining parts taken from reference TRBV28 and TRBJ2-7, reads DVKVTQSSRYLVKRTGEKVFLECVQDMDHENMFWYRQDPGLGLRLIYFSYDVKMKEKGDIPEGYSVSREKKERFSLILESASTNQTSMYLCASKGVQEGGSYEQYFGPGTRLTVT.

The rearrangement uses TRBV6-6 and TRBJ1-2; 7 nucleotides line up with TRBD1. V trimming: 5 bases; J trimming: 4 bases; junction bases outside the gene matches: 1. CDR3 length: 12 residues. Germline V gene lookup returns CDR1 MNHNY and CDR2 SVGAGI (reference sequence). The CDR3 region has the DNA TGTGCCAGCAGTCGGGACAGCTATGGCTACACCTTC. Amino acids: CASSRDSYGYTF.

The chain is built from TRBV30 and TRBJ1-2, with TRBD1 identical over 8 bases. The CDR3 runs to 14 residues. Germline CDR1 and CDR2: GTSNPN and SVGIG (reference sequence). V lost 3 bases, J lost 3 bases, and 6 bases stayed unmatched. Here the CDR3 DNA reads TGTGCCTGGAGCCAGGGGGCATCGGACTATGGCTACACCTTC. It encodes CAWSQGASDYGYTF.

V and J are TRBV24-1 and TRBJ1-5, with D possibly TRBD1 on 6 matching bases. The CDR3 contains 15 residues. V lost 2 bases and J 0 bases, leaving 7 bases between the germline ends. From germline, CDR1 is KGHDR and CDR2 SFDVKD. CDR3 sequence reads: CATSDYRVSNQPQHF. The CDR3 DNA sequence: TGTGCCACCAGTGATTACAGGGTTAGCAATCAGCCCCAGCATTTT.

The chain has TRBV1 and TRBJ1-1. TRBV1 is a known pseudogene. This CDR3 comprises 19 residues. For the CDR3, the DNA is TGCACCAGCAGCTTGGAAGGCTTCCCGAAGTCATTAAGTGGCACTGAAGCTTTCTTT. Translated: CTSSLEGFPKSLSGTEAFF.

The chain has TRBV3-1 (or the pseudogene TRBV3-2) and TRBJ2-2; 7 bases align to TRBD1. Germline CDR1 LGHDT, CDR2 YNNKEL (reference sequence). Trimming at V came to 4 bases and at J to 2 bases, leaving 4 bases not matched to a gene. The CDR3 runs 15 residues. The CDR3 is CASSLGTVNTGELFF. DNA of the CDR3: TGTGCCAGCAGCCTTGGGACAGTTAACACCGGGGAGCTGTTTTTT.